This T cell receptor beta chain was documented in a study of cytomegalovirus exposure and HLA in healthy donors. Study-wide points: Solely CMV serostatus was available to characterize immune exposure.

Worth noting for this clone: Its antigen is not identified.

The primer mix had 60 Vbeta and 13 Jbeta primers. The repertoire was sequenced with immunoSEQ multiplex PCR; TCRdb's copy has only in-frame clones and lacks some. The repertoire consists of about 140,000 clones, with roughly 76% occurring once and the leading ten covering 3.5% to 5%. Germline CDR1 reads MNHNS; CDR2 reads SASEGT. This CDR3 spans 13 amino acids. V lost 7 bases and J lost 6, with 10 bases in between. The specimen was PBMCs. The TCR sequence derives from a man between 18 and 35 years old in good health and CMV-seronegative. The chain uses TRBV6-1 and TRBJ1-6; D remains ambiguous. The CDR3 coding sequence is TGTGCCAGCAAGCTTACGGGTAATTCACCCCTCCACTTT. The encoded protein is CASKLTGNSPLHF.